The clone carrying this TCR beta chain was detected once. A much larger clone differs from this one at a single base, so this may be a read error. The data are from a study of T cells in Graves' hyperthyroidism and ophthalmopathy. Across the whole study: It was at initial diagnosis, before any treatment, that peripheral blood was collected.

Clinical symptoms, serum thyroxine and TRAb, thyroid ultrasound and orbital computed tomography together formed the diagnostic basis. The CDR3 extends over 17 amino acids. Germline V gives CDR1 SGHTA, CDR2 FQGNSA. The V end lost 1 base, the J end lost 5 bases, and 20 bases lay between the germline ends. Using RNA transcripts as the source, TCR beta CDR3 regions were amplified. When the TCR CDR3 underwent first-round RT-PCR, the HTBI primer set was used. From the multiplex PCR reads, TCRdb called clonotypes with MiXCR, one entry per CDR3 protein. The table records roughly 630,000 distinct CDR3 sequences, about 15% of them present only once.

The chain employs TRBV7-2 and TRBJ2-5; weak D call: TRBD2 (6 bases). The clonotype comes from a woman aged 25 to 39 with Graves' hyperthyroidism. Sequencing used blood. The chain's CDR3 is CASSLGFGLARVETQYF. CDR3 nucleotide sequence: TGTGCCAGCAGCTTAGGATTTGGGCTAGCGAGAGTGGAGACCCAGTACTTC.